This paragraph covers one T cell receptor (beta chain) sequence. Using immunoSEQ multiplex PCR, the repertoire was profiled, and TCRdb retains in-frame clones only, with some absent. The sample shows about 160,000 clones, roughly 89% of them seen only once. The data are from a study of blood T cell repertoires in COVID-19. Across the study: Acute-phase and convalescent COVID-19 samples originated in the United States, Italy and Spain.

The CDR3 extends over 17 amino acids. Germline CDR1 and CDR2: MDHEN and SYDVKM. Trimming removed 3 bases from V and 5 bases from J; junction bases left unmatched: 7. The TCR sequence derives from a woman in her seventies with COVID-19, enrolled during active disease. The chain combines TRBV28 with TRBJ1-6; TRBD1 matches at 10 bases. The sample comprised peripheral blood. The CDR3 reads CASSFPPGQGNNSPLHF. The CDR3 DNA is TGTGCCAGCAGTTTCCCCCCGGGACAGGGGAATAATTCACCCCTCCACTTT. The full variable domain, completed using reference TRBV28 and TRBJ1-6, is DVKVTQSSRYLVKRTGEKVFLECVQDMDHENMFWYRQDPGLGLRLIYFSYDVKMKEKGDIPEGYSVSREKKERFSLILESASTNQTSMYLCASSFPPGQGNNSPLHFGNGTRLTVT.